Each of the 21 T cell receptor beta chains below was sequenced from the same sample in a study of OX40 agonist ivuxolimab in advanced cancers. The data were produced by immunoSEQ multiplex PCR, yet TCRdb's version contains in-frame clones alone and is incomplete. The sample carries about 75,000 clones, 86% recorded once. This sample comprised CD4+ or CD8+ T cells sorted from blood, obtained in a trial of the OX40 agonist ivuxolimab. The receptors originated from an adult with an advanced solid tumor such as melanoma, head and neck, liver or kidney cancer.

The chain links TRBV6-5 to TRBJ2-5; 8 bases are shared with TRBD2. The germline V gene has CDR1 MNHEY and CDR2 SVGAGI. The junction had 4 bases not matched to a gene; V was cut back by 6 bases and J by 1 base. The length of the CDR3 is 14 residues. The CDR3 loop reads CASSLRGAQETQYF. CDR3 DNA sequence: TGTGCCAGCAGCTTGCGGGGGGCCCAAGAGACCCAGTACTTC.

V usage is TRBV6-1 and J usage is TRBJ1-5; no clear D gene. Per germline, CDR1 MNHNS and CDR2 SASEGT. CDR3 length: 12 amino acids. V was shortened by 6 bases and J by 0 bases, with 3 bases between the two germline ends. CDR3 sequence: CASRDSNQPQHF. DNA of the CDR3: TGTGCCAGCAGGGATAGCAATCAGCCCCAGCATTTT.

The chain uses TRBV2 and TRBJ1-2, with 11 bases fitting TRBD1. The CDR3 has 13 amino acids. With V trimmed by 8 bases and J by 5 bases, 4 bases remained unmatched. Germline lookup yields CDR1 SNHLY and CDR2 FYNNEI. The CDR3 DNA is TGTGCCAGCGGGGGGACAGGGGGATATGGCTACACCTTC. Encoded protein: CASGGTGGYGYTF.

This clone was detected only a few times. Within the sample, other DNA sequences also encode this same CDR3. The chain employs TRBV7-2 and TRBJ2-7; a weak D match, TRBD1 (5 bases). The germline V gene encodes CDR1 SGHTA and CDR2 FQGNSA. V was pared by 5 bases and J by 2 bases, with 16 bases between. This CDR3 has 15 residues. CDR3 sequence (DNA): TGTGCCAGCAGCACGTTAGGGGCGGCCGCCTACGAGCAGTACTTC. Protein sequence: CASSTLGAAAYEQYF.

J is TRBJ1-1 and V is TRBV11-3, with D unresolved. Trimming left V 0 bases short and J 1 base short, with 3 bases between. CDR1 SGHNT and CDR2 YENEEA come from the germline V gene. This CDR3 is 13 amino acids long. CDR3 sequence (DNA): TGTGCCAGCAGCTTAGACCCGAACACTGAAGCTTTCTTT. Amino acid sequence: CASSLDPNTEAFF.

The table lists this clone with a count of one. Here the CDR3 DNA reads TGTGCCAGCAGCTCCTCCGGGACGGCGTCCTACGAGCAGTACTTC. Translation gives CASSSSGTASYEQYF. The chain carries TRBV9 and TRBJ2-7; either TRBD1 or TRBD2 may supply D (5 bases each). Trimming cost V 4 bases and J 1 base, with 15 bases left between them. The germline V gene has CDR1 SGDLS and CDR2 YYNGEE. The CDR3 loop spans 15 amino acids. Looking up the rest from reference TRBV9 and TRBJ2-7 gives the full variable domain: DSGVTQTPKHLITATGQRVTLRCSPRSGDLSVYWYQQSLDQGLQFLIQYYNGEERAKGNILERFSAQQFPDLHSELNLSSLELGDSALYFCASSSSGTASYEQYFGPGTRLTVT.

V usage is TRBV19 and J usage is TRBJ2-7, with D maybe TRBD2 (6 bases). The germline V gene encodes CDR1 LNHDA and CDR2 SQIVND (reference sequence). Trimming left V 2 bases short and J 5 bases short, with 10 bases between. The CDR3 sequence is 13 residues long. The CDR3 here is CASSIRGLDEQYF. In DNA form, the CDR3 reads TGTGCCAGTAGTATAAGGGGACTGGACGAGCAGTACTTC.

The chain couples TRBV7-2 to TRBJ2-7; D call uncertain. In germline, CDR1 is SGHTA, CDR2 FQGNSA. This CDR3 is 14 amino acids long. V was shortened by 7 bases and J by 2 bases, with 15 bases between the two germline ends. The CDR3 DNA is TGTGCCAGCACCTTGCGCAAGGCCCCCTACGAGCAGTACTTC. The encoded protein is CASTLRKAPYEQYF.

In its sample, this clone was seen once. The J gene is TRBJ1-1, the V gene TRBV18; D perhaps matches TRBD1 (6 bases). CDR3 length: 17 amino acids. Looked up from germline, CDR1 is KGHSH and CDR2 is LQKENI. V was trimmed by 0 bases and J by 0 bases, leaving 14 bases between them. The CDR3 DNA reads TGTGCCAGCTCACCACCCAGGGGTACGAGTATGAACACTGAAGCTTTCTTT. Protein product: CASSPPRGTSMNTEAFF.

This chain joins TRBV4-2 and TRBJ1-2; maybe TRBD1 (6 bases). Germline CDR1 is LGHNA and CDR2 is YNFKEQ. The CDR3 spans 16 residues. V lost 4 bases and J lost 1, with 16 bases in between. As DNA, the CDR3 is TGTGCCAGCAGCCGGGGGGATGGACAGAGTAACTATGGCTACACCTTC. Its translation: CASSRGDGQSNYGYTF.

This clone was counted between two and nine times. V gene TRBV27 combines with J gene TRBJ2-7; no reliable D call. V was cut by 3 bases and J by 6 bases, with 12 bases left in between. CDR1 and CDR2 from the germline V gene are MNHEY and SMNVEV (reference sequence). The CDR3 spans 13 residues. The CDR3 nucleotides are TGTGCCAGCAGTTTGCCGATGGTTGCCGAGCAGTACTTC. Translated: CASSLPMVAEQYF.

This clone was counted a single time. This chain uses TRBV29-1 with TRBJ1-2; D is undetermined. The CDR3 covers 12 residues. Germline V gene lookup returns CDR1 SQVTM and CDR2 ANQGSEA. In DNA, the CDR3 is TGCACCCAAAGTAGGGCTAACTATGGCTACACCTTC. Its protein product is CTQSRANYGYTF.

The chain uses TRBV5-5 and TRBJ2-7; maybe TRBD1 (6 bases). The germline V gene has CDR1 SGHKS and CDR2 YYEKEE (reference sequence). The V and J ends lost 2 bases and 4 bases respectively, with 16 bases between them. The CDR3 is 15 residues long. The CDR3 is CASSLGQGTLYEQYF. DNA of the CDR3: TGTGCCAGCAGCTTAGGGCAGGGGACCCTTTACGAGCAGTACTTC.

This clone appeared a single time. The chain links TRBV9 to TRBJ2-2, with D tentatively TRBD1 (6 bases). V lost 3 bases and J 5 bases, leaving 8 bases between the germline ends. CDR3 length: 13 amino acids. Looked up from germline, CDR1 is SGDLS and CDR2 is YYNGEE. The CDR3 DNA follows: TGTGCCAGCAGCGCCGGACAGACCGGGGAGCTGTTTTTT. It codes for CASSAGQTGELFF.

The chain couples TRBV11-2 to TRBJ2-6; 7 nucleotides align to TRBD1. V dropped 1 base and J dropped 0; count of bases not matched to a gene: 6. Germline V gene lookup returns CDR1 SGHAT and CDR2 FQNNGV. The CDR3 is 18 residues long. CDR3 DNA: TGTGCCAGCAGCTTAGGCCGAGACAGGGTCTCTGGGGCCAACGTCCTGACTTTC. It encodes CASSLGRDRVSGANVLTF. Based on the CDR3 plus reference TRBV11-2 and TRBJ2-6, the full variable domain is EAGVAQSPRYKIIEKRQSVAFWCNPISGHATLYWYQQILGQGPKLLIQFQNNGVVDDSQLPKDRFSAERLKGVDSTLKIQPAKLEDSAVYLCASSLGRDRVSGANVLTFGAGSRLTVL.

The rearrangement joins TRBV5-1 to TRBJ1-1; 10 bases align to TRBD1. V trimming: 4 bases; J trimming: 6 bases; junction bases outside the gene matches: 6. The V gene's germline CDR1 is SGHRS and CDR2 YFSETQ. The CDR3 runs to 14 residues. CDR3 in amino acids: CASSTGTGVPEAFF. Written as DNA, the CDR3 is TGCGCCAGCAGCACCGGGACAGGGGTACCTGAAGCTTTCTTT.

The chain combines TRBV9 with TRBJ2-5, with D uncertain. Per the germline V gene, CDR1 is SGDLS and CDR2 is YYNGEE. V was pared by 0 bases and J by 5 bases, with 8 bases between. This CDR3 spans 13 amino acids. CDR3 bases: TGTGCCAGCAGCGTAGGACTGGGGGAGACCCAGTACTTC. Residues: CASSVGLGETQYF.

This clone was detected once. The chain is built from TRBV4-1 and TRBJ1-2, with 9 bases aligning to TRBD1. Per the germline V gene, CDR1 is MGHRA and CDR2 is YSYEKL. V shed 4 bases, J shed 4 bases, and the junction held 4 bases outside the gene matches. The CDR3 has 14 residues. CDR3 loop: CASSLGQGTYGYTF. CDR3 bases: TGCGCCAGCAGCCTCGGACAGGGGACCTATGGCTACACCTTC.

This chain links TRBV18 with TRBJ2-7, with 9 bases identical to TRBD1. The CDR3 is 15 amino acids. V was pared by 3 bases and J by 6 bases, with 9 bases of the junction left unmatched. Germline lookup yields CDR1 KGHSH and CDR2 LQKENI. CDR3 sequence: CASSPLDRGPGEQYF. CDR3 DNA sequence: TGTGCCAGCTCACCCCTGGACAGGGGACCTGGCGAGCAGTACTTC.

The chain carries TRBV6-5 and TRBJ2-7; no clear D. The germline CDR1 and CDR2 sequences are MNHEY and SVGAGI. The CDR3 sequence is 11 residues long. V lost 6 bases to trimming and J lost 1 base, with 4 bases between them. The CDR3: CASRGSYEQYF. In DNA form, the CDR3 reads TGTGCCAGCAGGGGTTCCTACGAGCAGTACTTC.

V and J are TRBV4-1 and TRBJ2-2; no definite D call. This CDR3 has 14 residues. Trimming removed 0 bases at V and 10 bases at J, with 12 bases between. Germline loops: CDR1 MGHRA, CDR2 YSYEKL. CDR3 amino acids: CASSQEVSVVELFF. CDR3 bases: TGCGCCAGCAGCCAAGAGGTCAGTGTGGTGGAGCTGTTTTTT.